The clone carrying this TCR beta chain was seen more than once but under ten times. Its antigen is currently unknown. Unique molecular identifiers featured in each of the TCR beta cDNA libraries. Each CDR3 protein gets one entry after TCRdb re-called the PCR reads with MiXCR. Among roughly 730,000 distinct CDR3 sequences listed, roughly 27% were seen once. V gave up 10 bases and J gave up 9 bases, with 22 bases separating them. CDR3 length equals 15 residues. The entry originates in a study of post-analysis software for immune sequencing data. About the research overall: The study covered relapsing-remitting, secondary progressive and progressive-relapsing courses of multiple sclerosis. Findings of the study overall: Controls had lower frequencies than patients of five TRBV segments, which included TRBV5-6, TRBV5-1 and TRBV20-1.

V and J are TRBV12-3 or TRBV12-4 and TRBJ1-6; D is unresolved. This sequence originates from a girl between 5 and 17 years old with multiple sclerosis. Input material: blood. Here the CDR3 DNA reads TGTGCCACCACTTTAAGGCGGGGTCGGGGTTCACCCCTCCACTTT. Translation: CATTLRRGRGSPLHF.